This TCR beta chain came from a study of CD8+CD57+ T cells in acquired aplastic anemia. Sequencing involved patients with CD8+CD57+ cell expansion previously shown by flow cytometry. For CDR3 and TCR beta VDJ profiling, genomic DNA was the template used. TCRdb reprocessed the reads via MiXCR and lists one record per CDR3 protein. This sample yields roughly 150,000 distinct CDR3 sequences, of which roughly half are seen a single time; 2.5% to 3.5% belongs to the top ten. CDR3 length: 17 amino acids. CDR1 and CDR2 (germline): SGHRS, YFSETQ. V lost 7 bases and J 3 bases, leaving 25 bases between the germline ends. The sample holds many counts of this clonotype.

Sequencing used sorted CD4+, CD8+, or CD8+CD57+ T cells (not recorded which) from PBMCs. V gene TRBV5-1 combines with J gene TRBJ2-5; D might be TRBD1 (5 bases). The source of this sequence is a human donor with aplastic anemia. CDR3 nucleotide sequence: TGCGCCAGCCCCTCGAGGTGTCCAGGGAAGCTTGAAGAGACCCAGTACTTC. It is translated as CASPSRCPGKLEETQYF.